These 29 T cell receptor beta chains share one sample of origin, sequenced in a study of breast tumors, draining lymph nodes, adjacent tissues. TCRdb redid the calling of the multiplex PCR reads with MiXCR, one entry per CDR3 protein. The profile shows 200,000 to 250,000 distinct CDR3 sequences, 30% to 35% of them singletons. Breast cancer patients provided tissue from their axillary draining lymph nodes. Sequencing used axillary lymph node tissue. The receptors originated from a female donor with breast cancer. Some clones in this sample may be carry-over from other donors' samples.

In this sample, this clonotype turned up a few times. CDR3 sequence reads: CASRLPGGTYNEQFF. The CDR3 nucleotides are TGTGCCAGCAGGCTCCCCGGGGGAACCTACAATGAGCAGTTCTTC. The J gene is TRBJ2-1, the V gene TRBV6-5; TRBD2 is a possible D gene (6 bases). Between the trimmed V and J ends, which lost 6 bases and 2 bases, there was a span of 14 bases. Germline loops: CDR1 MNHEY, CDR2 SVGAGI. The CDR3 is made up of 15 amino acids.

As for this clonotype: Germline is not matched at one junction end, which may reflect a read error. V gene TRBV7-9 combines with J gene TRBJ2-2, with D perhaps matching TRBD2 (6 bases). Germline-derived CDR1 and CDR2 are SEHNR and FQNEAQ (reference sequence). The CDR3 contains 16 residues. CDR3 loop: CASSRAGGANTGELLF. CDR3 sequence (DNA): TGCGCCAGCAGCCGGGCTGGAGGGGCAAACACCGGGGAGCTGCTTTTT.

The table lists this clonotype with many counts. The chain is built from TRBV12-3 or TRBV12-4 and TRBJ1-3; unclear D gene. Trimming cost V 7 bases and J 0 bases, with 10 bases left between them. This CDR3 contains 14 residues. The DNA of the CDR3 is TGTGCCAGCAACCTCGCGGGCTCTGGAAACACCATATATTTT. Protein sequence: CASNLAGSGNTIYF.

Details on this clonotype: Since a much larger clone is just one base distant, this may be a read error. The gene calls are TRBV5-5 and TRBJ1-2; D remains unclear. V was clipped by 0 bases and J by 4 bases, with 7 bases between them. This CDR3 region has 13 residues. Germline V gives CDR1 SGHKS, CDR2 YYEKEE (reference sequence). The CDR3 loop is CASSLAQAYGYTF. CDR3 nucleotides: TGTGCCAGCAGCTTGGCCCAGGCCTATGGCTACACCTTC. Combining the CDR3 with reference TRBV5-5 and TRBJ1-2 gives the whole variable domain DAGVTQSPTHLIKTRGQQVTLRCSPISGHKSVSWYQQVLGQGPQFIFQYYEKEERGRGNFPDRFSARQFPNYSSELNVNALLLGDSALYLCASSLAQAYGYTFGSGTRLTVV.

The V gene is TRBV7-9, the J gene TRBJ1-1; 11 bases map to TRBD1. With 5 bases clipped from V and 3 bases from J, the junction kept 14 bases outside the gene matches. The CDR3 covers 18 residues. Looked up from germline, CDR1 is SEHNR and CDR2 is FQNEAQ (reference sequence). The CDR3 here is CASSGSGTGGGRDTEAFF. CDR3 coding DNA: TGTGCCAGCAGCGGATCCGGGACAGGGGGTGGAAGGGACACTGAAGCTTTCTTT.

Ten or more counts support this clonotype. The chain uses TRBV7-2 and TRBJ2-1; 10 bases are a match to TRBD1. V dropped 3 bases and J dropped 5; count of bases not matched to a gene: 1. The CDR3 covers 14 residues. Per germline, CDR1 SGHTA and CDR2 FQGNSA. DNA of the CDR3: TGTGCCAGCAGCTTTGGACAGGGGGACAATGAGCAGTTCTTC. It is translated as CASSFGQGDNEQFF. Combining the CDR3 with reference TRBV7-2 and TRBJ2-1 gives the whole variable domain GAGVSQSPSNKVTEKGKDVELRCDPISGHTALYWYRQSLGQGLEFLIYFQGNSAPDKSGLPSDRFSAERTGGSVSTLTIQRTQQEDSAVYLCASSFGQGDNEQFFGPGTRLTVL.

This clonotype was seen ten or more times. The rearrangement joins TRBV19 to TRBJ2-2, with D perhaps assigned TRBD1 or TRBD2 (6 bases each). CDR1 LNHDA and CDR2 SQIVND come from the germline V gene (reference sequence). The CDR3 covers 14 residues. With 6 bases removed from V and 5 bases from J, the gap between germline ends came to 13 bases. CDR3 protein: CASSQLGGTGELFF. The CDR3 bases are TGTGCCAGTAGCCAACTAGGGGGGACCGGGGAGCTGTTTTTT.

In its sample, this clonotype was seen many times. The J gene is TRBJ2-3, the V gene TRBV6-1; either TRBD1 or TRBD2 may supply D (5 bases each). The ends were cut back, 8 bases at V and 1 base at J, with 13 bases in the middle. Germline assignment: CDR1 MNHNS and CDR2 SASEGT. The CDR3 sequence is 14 residues long. CDR3 DNA: TGTGCCAGCGGGACGGTCATCGGCACAGATACGCAGTATTTT. This encodes CASGTVIGTDTQYF.

On this clonotype: The conserved closing phenylalanine or tryptophan is absent in this CDR3, likely reflecting a read error. The V gene is TRBV5-6, the J gene TRBJ1-2; 7 positions match TRBD1. The CDR3 has 14 amino acids. In germline, CDR1 is SGHDT, CDR2 YYEEEE. V gave up 3 bases and J gave up 8 bases; unmatched junction bases: 10. The CDR3 protein is CASSSQGPVRGYTL. The CDR3, as DNA: TGTGCCAGCAGCTCACAGGGGCCTGTAAGAGGCTACACCCTC.

Details on this clonotype: The final CDR3 position lacks the conserved phenylalanine or tryptophan, pointing to a likely read error. The J gene is TRBJ2-3, the V gene TRBV7-2, with D unresolved. V lost 1 base, J lost 7 bases, and 12 bases lay in between. The CDR3 has 14 amino acids. Germline CDR1 reads SGHTA; CDR2 reads FQGNSA. This CDR3 is CASSLERIKNTQYL. The CDR3 coding sequence is TGTGCCAGCAGCTTAGAACGGATTAAGAATACGCAGTATCTT.

This clonotype was seen just once. The genes are TRBV20-1 and TRBJ2-6; tentatively, D is TRBD1 (5 bases). Germline lookup yields CDR1 DFQATT and CDR2 SNEGSKA (reference sequence). The V end was cut by 6 bases, the J end by 4 bases, with 10 bases between. The CDR3 runs 13 residues. CDR3 loop: CSAGRTGANVLTF. The CDR3 DNA reads as TGCAGTGCCGGGCGGACAGGGGCCAACGTCCTGACTTTC.

V and J are TRBV30 and TRBJ2-1; maybe TRBD1 (6 bases). The CDR3 extends over 15 amino acids. V was clipped by 0 bases and J by 6 bases, with 15 bases between them. The germline V gene has CDR1 GTSNPN and CDR2 SVGIG (reference sequence). This chain's CDR3 is CAWSVFTGTVNEQFF. The CDR3 DNA reads TGTGCCTGGAGTGTTTTTACAGGGACGGTCAATGAGCAGTTCTTC.

In this sample, this clonotype turned up a few times. V is TRBV19 and J is TRBJ2-4, with a weak D call TRBD2 (5 bases). The length of the CDR3 is 14 residues. Trimming left V 7 bases short and J 0 bases short, with 10 bases between. The germline gives CDR1 LNHDA, CDR2 SQIVND (reference sequence). The CDR3 loop is CASTRGLAKNIQYF. CDR3 in DNA: TGTGCCAGTACTCGGGGTTTAGCCAAAAACATTCAGTACTTC.

J is TRBJ2-1 and V is TRBV12-5; D is possibly TRBD2 (7 bases). Trimming stripped 3 bases from V and 7 bases from J, with 16 bases between. Germline V lookup: CDR1 LGHNT, CDR2 FRNRAP. This CDR3 comprises 15 residues. The CDR3 DNA reads as TGTGCTAGTGGTTTCGAGGGGGGAGGGCCGAATGAGCAGTTCTTC. This sequence encodes CASGFEGGGPNEQFF.

This clonotype occurred many times. The chain is built from TRBV7-9 and TRBJ2-3, with a tentative D call TRBD2 (6 bases). The CDR3 length is 15 residues. The germline V gene encodes CDR1 SEHNR and CDR2 FQNEAQ (reference sequence). V was trimmed by 3 bases and J by 2 bases, leaving 12 bases between them. DNA for the CDR3: TGTGCCAGCAGCTTGGCGGGGCCCGTCACAGATACGCAGTATTTT. It yields the protein CASSLAGPVTDTQYF.

In this sample, this clonotype turned up many times. The rearrangement joins TRBV20-1 to TRBJ2-3; 9 positions agree with TRBD2. Trimming took 3 bases from V and 3 from J; bases not matched to a gene: 4. The V gene's germline CDR1 is DFQATT and CDR2 SNEGSKA (reference sequence). The CDR3 consists of 14 residues. The CDR3 region is CSASLAGPTDTQYF. The CDR3 DNA sequence: TGCAGTGCTAGCCTAGCGGGGCCAACAGATACGCAGTATTTT.

About this clonotype itself: It is likely a read error, because the conserved phenylalanine at the end of the CDR3 is missing. The J gene is TRBJ1-5, the V gene TRBV20-1; 7 bases are a match to TRBD1. The germline V gene encodes CDR1 DFQATT and CDR2 SNEGSKA (reference sequence). V lost 4 bases to trimming and J lost 7 bases; unmatched junction nucleotides: 10. The CDR3 is 14 residues long. The CDR3 DNA sequence: TGCAGTGCTATACGGGGGGCAGGGGGGCAGCCCCAGCATGGT. Translation: CSAIRGAGGQPQHG.

The chain couples TRBV10-3 to TRBJ1-3; TRBD1 matches at 10 bases. Trimming at V came to 0 bases and at J to 8 bases, leaving 4 bases not matched to a gene. The germline V gene has CDR1 ENHRY and CDR2 SYGVKD. The CDR3 runs 15 residues. In DNA, the CDR3 is TGTGCCATCAGTGAGTCGACAGGGGGCGCGGACACCATATATTTT. Its protein is CAISESTGGADTIYF.

This clonotype occurred many times. This chain links TRBV11-2 with TRBJ2-7, with unresolved D. In germline, CDR1 is SGHAT, CDR2 FQNNGV. CDR3 length: 14 residues. Trimming cost V 1 base and J 2 bases, with 9 bases left between them. CDR3 in amino acids: CASSLGRRTYEQYF. The DNA of the CDR3 is TGTGCCAGCAGCTTAGGACGGCGGACCTACGAGCAGTACTTC.

CDR3 region: CASSLVRQASYGYTF. The CDR3 nucleotides are TGTGCCAGCAGCTTGGTCCGGCAGGCTTCTTATGGCTACACCTTC. V is TRBV5-5 and J is TRBJ1-2, with unresolved D. The germline V gene has CDR1 SGHKS and CDR2 YYEKEE (reference sequence). The CDR3 covers 15 residues. Trimming removed 0 bases at V and 5 bases at J, with 14 bases between.

The V call is TRBV20-1, the J call TRBJ1-1; D unresolved. Trimming pared 6 bases from V and 6 bases from J, leaving 20 bases between. CDR1 is DFQATT and CDR2 is SNEGSKA in the germline V gene (reference sequence). This CDR3 spans 14 amino acids. The CDR3 spells CSASLVLGQPEAFF. The CDR3 DNA reads as TGCAGTGCCTCCTTGGTTCTAGGGCAACCTGAAGCTTTCTTT.

This chain uses TRBV11-3 with TRBJ2-6, with D maybe TRBD2 (6 bases). With 1 base removed from V and 3 bases from J, the gap between germline ends came to 10 bases. This CDR3 has 16 amino acids. Germline CDR1 SGHNT, CDR2 YENEEA. CDR3 DNA: TGTGCCAGCAGCTTAGGGGCGGGGCATGGGGCCAACGTCCTGACTTTC. Residues: CASSLGAGHGANVLTF.

Of note for this clonotype: A read error is possible here, since a much larger clone lies one base away. V gene TRBV7-8 combines with J gene TRBJ2-1, with TRBD1 matching over 7 bases. The CDR3 is 15 amino acids. The V gene's germline CDR1 is SGHVS and CDR2 FQNEAQ. The CDR3 DNA is TGTGCCAGCAGCTTAGACAGGGGTGGTTACAATGAGCAGCTCTTC. It specifies CASSLDRGGYNEQLF.

This clonotype was observed once. The chain recombines TRBV7-9 with TRBJ2-5, with D maybe TRBD2 (5 bases). Germline CDR1 is SEHNR and CDR2 is FQNEAQ (reference sequence). V lost 4 bases and J 5 bases, leaving 17 bases between the germline ends. CDR3 length: 15 residues. The CDR3, as DNA: TGTGCCAGCAGCTCATCTGGGTTGGGCGGGGAGACCCAGTACTTC. Encoded protein: CASSSSGLGGETQYF.

As concerns this clonotype: The conserved phenylalanine or tryptophan normally closing the CDR3 is absent here, so this likely arose from a read error. V is TRBV6-2 or TRBV6-3 and J is TRBJ1-2, with no clear D. The V end lost 5 bases, the J end lost 8 bases, and 15 bases lay between the germline ends. This CDR3 has 13 residues. Germline CDR1 and CDR2: MNHEY and SVGEGT. DNA for the CDR3: TGTGCCAGCAGTCACAAGGCAGGTAGCGGCTACACCGTC. Its protein is CASSHKAGSGYTV.

This clonotype was observed a few times. This sequence may be a read error, since a much larger clone differs from it by one base. The rearrangement uses TRBV5-1 and TRBJ1-2; perhaps TRBD1 as D (6 bases). This CDR3 has 14 amino acids. Germline V gene sequence: CDR1 SGHRS, CDR2 YFSETQ. The CDR3 protein is CTSSVGDRNYGYTF. CDR3 sequence (DNA): TGCACCAGCAGCGTTGGCGACAGGAACTATGGCTACACCTTC.

The chain combines TRBV9 with TRBJ1-5; D is possibly TRBD1 (6 bases). This CDR3 is built from 14 residues. CDR1 is SGDLS, CDR2 YYNGEE, per germline. V was shortened by 4 bases and J by 7 bases, with 15 bases between the two germline ends. DNA for the CDR3: TGTGCCAGCAGCACCCTCGGGGGACAACAGCCCCAGCATTTT. As protein: CASSTLGGQQPQHF.

This clonotype was detected only a few times. A much larger clone is a single base away; this may be a read error. The chain couples TRBV2 to TRBJ1-6; D is undetermined. CDR1 and CDR2 (germline): SNHLY, FYNNEI. The CDR3 has 16 residues. CDR3 sequence reads: CTSRDGPSSYNSPLHF. CDR3 DNA: TGTACCAGCAGAGACGGACCGAGCTCCTATAATTCACCCCTCCACTTT. Based on the CDR3 plus reference TRBV2 and TRBJ1-6, the full variable domain is EPEVTQTPSHQVTQMGQEVILRCVPISNHLYFYWYRQILGQKVEFLVSFYNNEISEKSEIFDDQFSVERPDGSNFTLKIRSTKLEDSAMYFCTSRDGPSSYNSPLHFGNGTRLTVT.

This chain uses TRBV6-6 with TRBJ2-2; TRBD2 agrees at 16 bases. This CDR3 is 16 amino acids long. V was pared by 5 bases and J by 6 bases, with 3 bases of the junction left unmatched. Germline V gives CDR1 MNHNY, CDR2 SVGAGI (reference sequence). Written as DNA, the CDR3 is TGTGCCAGCAGTGCCGGGACTAGCGGGAGGGCCGGGGAGCTGTTTTTT. Residues: CASSAGTSGRAGELFF.